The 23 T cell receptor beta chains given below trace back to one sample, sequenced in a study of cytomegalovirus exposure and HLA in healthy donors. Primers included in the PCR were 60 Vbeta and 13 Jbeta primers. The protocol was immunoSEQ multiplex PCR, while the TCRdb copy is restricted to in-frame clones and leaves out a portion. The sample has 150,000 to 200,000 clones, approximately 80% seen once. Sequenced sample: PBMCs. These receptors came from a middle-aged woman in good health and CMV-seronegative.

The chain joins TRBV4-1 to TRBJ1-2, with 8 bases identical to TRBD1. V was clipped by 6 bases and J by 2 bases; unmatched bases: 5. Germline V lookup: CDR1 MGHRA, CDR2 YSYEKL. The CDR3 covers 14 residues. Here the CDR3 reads CASREAGGNYGYTF. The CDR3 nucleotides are TGCGCCAGCAGAGAAGCAGGGGGCAACTATGGCTACACCTTC.

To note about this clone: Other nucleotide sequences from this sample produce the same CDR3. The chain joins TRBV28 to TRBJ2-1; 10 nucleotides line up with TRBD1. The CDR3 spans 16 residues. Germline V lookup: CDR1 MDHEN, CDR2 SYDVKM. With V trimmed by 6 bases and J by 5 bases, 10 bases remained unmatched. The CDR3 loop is CASSGVGDRGNNEQFF. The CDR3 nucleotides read TGTGCCAGCAGCGGGGTGGGGGACAGGGGAAACAATGAGCAGTTCTTC. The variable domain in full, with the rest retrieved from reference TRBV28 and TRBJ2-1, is DVKVTQSSRYLVKRTGEKVFLECVQDMDHENMFWYRQDPGLGLRLIYFSYDVKMKEKGDIPEGYSVSREKKERFSLILESASTNQTSMYLCASSGVGDRGNNEQFFGPGTRLTVL.

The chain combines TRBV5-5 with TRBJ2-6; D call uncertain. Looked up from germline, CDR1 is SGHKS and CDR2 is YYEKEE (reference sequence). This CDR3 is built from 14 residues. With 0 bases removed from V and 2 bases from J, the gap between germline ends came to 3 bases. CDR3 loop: CASSLDTGANVLTF. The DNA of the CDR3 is TGTGCCAGCAGCTTGGATACTGGGGCCAACGTCCTGACTTTC.

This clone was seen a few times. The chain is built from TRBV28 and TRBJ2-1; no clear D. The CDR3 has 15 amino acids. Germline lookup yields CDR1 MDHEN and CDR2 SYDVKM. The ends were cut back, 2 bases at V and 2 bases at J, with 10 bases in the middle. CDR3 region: CASSLIPIPYNEQFF. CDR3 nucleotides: TGTGCCAGCAGTTTAATCCCCATCCCCTACAATGAGCAGTTCTTC. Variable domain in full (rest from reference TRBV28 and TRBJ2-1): DVKVTQSSRYLVKRTGEKVFLECVQDMDHENMFWYRQDPGLGLRLIYFSYDVKMKEKGDIPEGYSVSREKKERFSLILESASTNQTSMYLCASSLIPIPYNEQFFGPGTRLTVL.

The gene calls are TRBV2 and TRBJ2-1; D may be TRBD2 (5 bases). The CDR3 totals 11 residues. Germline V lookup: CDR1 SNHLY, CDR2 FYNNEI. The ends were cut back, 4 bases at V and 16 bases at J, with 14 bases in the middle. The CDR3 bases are TGTGCCAGCAGTGGGGGTACGGGGTATTTCTTC. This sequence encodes CASSGGTGYFF.

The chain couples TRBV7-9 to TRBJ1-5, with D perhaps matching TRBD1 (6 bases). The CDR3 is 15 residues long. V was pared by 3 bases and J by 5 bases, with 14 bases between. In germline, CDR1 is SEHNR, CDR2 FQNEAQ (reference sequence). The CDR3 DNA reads TGTGCCAGCAGCTTGGACACAGGGTCTTATCAGCCCCAGCATTTT. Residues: CASSLDTGSYQPQHF.

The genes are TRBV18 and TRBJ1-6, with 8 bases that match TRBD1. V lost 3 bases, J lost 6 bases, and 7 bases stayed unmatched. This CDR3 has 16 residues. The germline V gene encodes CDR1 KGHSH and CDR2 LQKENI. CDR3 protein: CASSPLGTGVNSPLHF. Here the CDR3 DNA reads TGTGCCAGCTCACCGTTAGGGACAGGCGTTAATTCACCCCTCCACTTT.

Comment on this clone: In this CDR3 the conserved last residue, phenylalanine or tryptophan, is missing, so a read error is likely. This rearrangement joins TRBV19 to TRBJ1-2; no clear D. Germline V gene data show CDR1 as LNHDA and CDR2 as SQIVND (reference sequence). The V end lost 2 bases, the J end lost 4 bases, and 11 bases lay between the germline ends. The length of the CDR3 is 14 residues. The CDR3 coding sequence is TGTGCCAGTAGTATAAACACAGAAAGCTATGGCTACACCCTC. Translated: CASSINTESYGYTL.

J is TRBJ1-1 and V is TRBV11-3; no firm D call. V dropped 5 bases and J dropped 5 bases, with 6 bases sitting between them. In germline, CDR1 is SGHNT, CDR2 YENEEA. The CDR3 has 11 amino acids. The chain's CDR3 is CASSLGTEAFF. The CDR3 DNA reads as TGTGCCAGCAGCCTCGGGACTGAAGCTTTCTTT.

The CDR3 reads CASSQGIHTDTQYF. The CDR3 region has the DNA TGTGCCAGCAGCCAGGGGATCCACACAGATACGCAGTATTTT. The chain combines TRBV9 with TRBJ2-3; the D gene is possibly TRBD1 (6 bases). The CDR3 runs 14 residues. V lost 4 bases and J lost 2, with 11 bases in between. Germline CDR1 reads SGDLS; CDR2 reads YYNGEE.

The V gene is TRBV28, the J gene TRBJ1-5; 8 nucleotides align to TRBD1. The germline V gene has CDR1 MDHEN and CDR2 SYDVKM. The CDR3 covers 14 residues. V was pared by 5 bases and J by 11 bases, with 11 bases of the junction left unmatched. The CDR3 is CASSIGGTGRAQHF. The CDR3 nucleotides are TGTGCCAGCAGTATCGGCGGGACAGGAAGGGCCCAGCATTTT.

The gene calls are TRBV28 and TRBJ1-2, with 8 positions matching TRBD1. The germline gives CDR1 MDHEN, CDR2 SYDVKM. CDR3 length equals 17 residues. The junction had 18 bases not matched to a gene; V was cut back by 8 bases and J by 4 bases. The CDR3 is CASYLGRGQEGAYGYTF. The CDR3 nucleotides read TGTGCCAGCTACCTGGGCAGGGGGCAAGAGGGGGCCTATGGCTACACCTTC.

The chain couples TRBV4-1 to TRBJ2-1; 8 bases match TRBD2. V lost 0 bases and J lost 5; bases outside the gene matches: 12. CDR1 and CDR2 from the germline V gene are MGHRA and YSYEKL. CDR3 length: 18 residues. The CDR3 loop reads CASSQDRRLAGYHNEQFF. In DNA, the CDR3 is TGCGCCAGCAGCCAAGATCGTCGTTTAGCGGGATACCACAATGAGCAGTTCTTC.

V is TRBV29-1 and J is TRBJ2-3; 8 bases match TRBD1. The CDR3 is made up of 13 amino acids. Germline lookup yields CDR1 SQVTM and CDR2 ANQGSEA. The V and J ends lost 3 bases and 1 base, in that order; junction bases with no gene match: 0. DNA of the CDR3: TGCAGCGTTGAGGGACAGGGCACAGATACGCAGTATTTT. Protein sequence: CSVEGQGTDTQYF.

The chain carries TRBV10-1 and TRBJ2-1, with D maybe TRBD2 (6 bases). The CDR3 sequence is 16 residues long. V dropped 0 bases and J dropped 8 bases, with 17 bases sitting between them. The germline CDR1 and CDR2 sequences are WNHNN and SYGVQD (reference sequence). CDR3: CASSESNGSDSYEQFF. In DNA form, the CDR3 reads TGCGCCAGCAGTGAGTCGAACGGGAGCGACTCTTATGAGCAGTTCTTC.

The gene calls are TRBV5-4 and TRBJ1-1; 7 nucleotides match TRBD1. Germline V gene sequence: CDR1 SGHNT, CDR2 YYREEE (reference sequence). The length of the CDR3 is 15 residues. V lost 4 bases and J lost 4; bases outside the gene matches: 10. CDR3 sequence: CASSTRTGALTEAFF. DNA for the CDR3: TGTGCCAGCAGCACAAGGACAGGAGCCCTCACTGAAGCTTTCTTT. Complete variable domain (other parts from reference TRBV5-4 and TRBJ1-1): ETGVTQSPTHLIKTRGQQVTLRCSSQSGHNTVSWYQQALGQGPQFIFQYYREEENGRGNFPPRFSGLQFPNYSSELNVNALELDDSALYLCASSTRTGALTEAFFGQGTRLTVV.

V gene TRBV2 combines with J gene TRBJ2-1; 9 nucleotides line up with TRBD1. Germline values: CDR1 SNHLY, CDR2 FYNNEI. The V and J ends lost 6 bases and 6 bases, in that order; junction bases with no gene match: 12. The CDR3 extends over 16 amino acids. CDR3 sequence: CASRLNRGPRTNEQFF. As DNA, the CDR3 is TGTGCCAGCAGGCTAAACAGGGGGCCGCGGACCAATGAGCAGTTCTTC.

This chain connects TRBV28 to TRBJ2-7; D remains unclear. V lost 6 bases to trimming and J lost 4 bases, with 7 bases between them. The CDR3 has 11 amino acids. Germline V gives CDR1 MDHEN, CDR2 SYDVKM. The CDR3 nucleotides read TGTGCCAGCAGGAGGTTTTACGAGCAGTACTTC. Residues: CASRRFYEQYF.

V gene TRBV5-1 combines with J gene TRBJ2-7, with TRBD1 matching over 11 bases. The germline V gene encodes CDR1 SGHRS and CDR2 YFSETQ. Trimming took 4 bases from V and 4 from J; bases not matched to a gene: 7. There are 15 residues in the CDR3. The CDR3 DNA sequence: TGCGCCAGCAGCCGGGGGACAGGGGGTACTTACGAGCAGTACTTC. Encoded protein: CASSRGTGGTYEQYF. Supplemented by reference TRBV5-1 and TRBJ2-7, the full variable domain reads KAGVTQTPRYLIKTRGQQVTLSCSPISGHRSVSWYQQTPGQGLQFLFEYFSETQRNKGNFPGRFSGRQFSNSRSEMNVSTLELGDSALYLCASSRGTGGTYEQYFGPGTRLTVT.

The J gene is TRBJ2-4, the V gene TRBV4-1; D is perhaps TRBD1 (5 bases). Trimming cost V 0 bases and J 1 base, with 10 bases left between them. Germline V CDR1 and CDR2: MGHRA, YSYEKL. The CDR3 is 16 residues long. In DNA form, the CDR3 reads TGCGCCAGCAGCCAAGAAGGCAAGGGGGCCAAAAACATTCAGTACTTC. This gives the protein CASSQEGKGAKNIQYF.

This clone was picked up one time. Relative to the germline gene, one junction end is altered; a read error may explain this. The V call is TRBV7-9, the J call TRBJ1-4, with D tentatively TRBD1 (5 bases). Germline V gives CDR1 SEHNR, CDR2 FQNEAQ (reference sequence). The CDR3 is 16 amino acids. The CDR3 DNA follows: TGTTCCAGCAGCTTAGTGCGGCAAGGGGTCGATGAAAAACTGTTTTTT. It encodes CSSSLVRQGVDEKLFF.

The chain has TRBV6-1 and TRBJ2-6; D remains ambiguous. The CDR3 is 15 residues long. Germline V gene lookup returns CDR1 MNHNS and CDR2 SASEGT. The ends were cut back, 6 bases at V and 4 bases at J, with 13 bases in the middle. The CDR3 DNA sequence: TGTGCCAGCAGGCCCAATTTAGCCGGGGCCAACGTCCTGACTTTC. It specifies CASRPNLAGANVLTF.

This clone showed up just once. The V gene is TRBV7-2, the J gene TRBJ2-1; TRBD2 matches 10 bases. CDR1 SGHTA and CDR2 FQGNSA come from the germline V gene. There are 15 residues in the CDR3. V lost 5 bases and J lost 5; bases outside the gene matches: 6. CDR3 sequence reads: CASSPSGGRNNEQFF. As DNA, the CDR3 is TGTGCCAGCAGCCCTAGCGGGGGTCGAAACAATGAGCAGTTCTTC.